This is a list of T cell receptor beta chains from one sample in a study of T cell clonotyping in hematopoietic cell transplantation. Only in-frame clones appear in the TCRdb table, and some are missing; sequencing was by immunoSEQ multiplex PCR. The repertoire includes roughly 48,000 clones, roughly 85% of them detected once, and 5% to 6.5% sits in the top ten. Sequencing used peripheral blood mononuclear cells, obtained before stem cell transplant. All receptors come from a man between 60 and 70 years old with myelodysplastic syndrome. Some clones in this sample may be carry-over from other donors' samples. Each CDR3 is given with its conserved first and last residue. The D gene is left open where the match is weak. Part of the rows lack a size; the others show once, few, many or a class for expanded clones.

D: NA; J: TRBJ1-3; size: NA; V: TRBV4-3; DNA: TGCGCCAGCAGCCACGACTCCATGACGGCCGGAAACACCATATATTTT; CDR3: CASSHDSMTAGNTIYF
D: TRBD1; J: TRBJ1-2; size: NA; V: TRBV7-9; DNA: TGTGCCAGCAGCTTCGGGACAGGCAGCGGCTACACCTTC; CDR3: CASSFGTGSGYTF
D: NA; J: TRBJ2-5; size: NA; V: TRBV10-3; DNA: TGTGCCATCAGTGAGAACAGAGAGACCCAGTACTTC; CDR3: CAISENRETQYF
D: TRBD1; J: TRBJ1-4; size: NA; V: TRBV30; DNA: TGTGCCTGGAGTGCACTGACAGGGCGTGAAAAACTGTTTTTT; CDR3: CAWSALTGREKLFF
D: NA; J: TRBJ1-2; size: NA; V: TRBV4-3; DNA: TGCGCCAGCAGCCAAGGGATAGTTTCAGACTATGGCTACACCTTC; CDR3: CASSQGIVSDYGYTF
D: TRBD1; J: TRBJ1-6; size: NA; V: TRBV28; DNA: TGTGCCAGCAGTGGAGGACAGGGAGGATGGAATTCACCCCTCCACTTT; CDR3: CASSGGQGGWNSPLHF
D: TRBD1; J: TRBJ1-2; size: NA; V: TRBV29-1; DNA: TGCAGCGTTCCCCTGGGGGCAGGGGGCTATGGCTACACCTTC; CDR3: CSVPLGAGGYGYTF
D: NA; J: TRBJ2-5; size: once; V: TRBV5-1; DNA: TGCGCCAGCAGCGATCACAGGGTAGGGGAGACCCAGTACTTC; CDR3: CASSDHRVGETQYF
D: TRBD2; J: TRBJ2-3; size: NA; V: TRBV11-2; DNA: TGTGCCAGCAGCCCGGGACTAGCGGGATCCACAGATACGCAGTATTTT; CDR3: CASSPGLAGSTDTQYF
D: NA; J: TRBJ1-3; size: NA; V: TRBV19; DNA: TGTGCCAGTCAAGGACAGCTTGGAAACACCATATATTTT; CDR3: CASQGQLGNTIYF